This TCR beta chain was captured in a study of blood T cells in healthy people across ages (dated by TCRdb to about 2015). With respect to the entire study: In model experiments, template switching captured roughly one uniquely barcoded TCR beta cDNA molecule for every two T cells. To track age-related changes in TCR beta repertoire diversity, the study relied on deep sequencing normalized with unique cDNA molecular identifiers. Four age groups were formed from the donors: young (average approximately 17 years), middle-aged (approximately 40), aged (about 68) and long-lived (around 82). To avoid experimental bias, donors of different ages were randomly spread across the sequencing lanes. For two donors (one aged 18 to 29 and one aged 80 or older), the study analyzed two additional independent replicas of 1 million unique cDNA reads from the same blood draw. On the study overall, not on this receptor specifically: A strong correlation was found between observed TCR beta diversity and the percentage of naive T cells measured by flow cytometry. Estimates of total diversity based on one million sequenced T cells were regarded as lower bounds and as underestimates. Observed TCR beta diversity per million T cells fell roughly linearly with age, and a significant reduction was already apparent by age roughly 41. Because profiling used bulk unsorted PBMCs, naive and antigen-experienced compartments could not be compared conclusively. The long-lived group showed more naive CD4+ T cells, fewer expanded clones and increased TCR diversity than the aged group, suggesting age selection. Because the CMV infection status of the donors was unknown, age-related changes in expanded clonotypes may potentially have been confounded.

Systemically healthy Caucasian individuals from Russia, 39 in total and aged about 6 to 100 years, were included as donors. Approximately 9.3 milliliters of peripheral blood were drawn from each donor into EDTA-treated Vacutainer tubes. Ficoll-Paque density-gradient centrifugation was used to isolate PBMCs, with at least 6.5 million per sample. Total RNA, at least 6 micrograms per sample, was extracted from PBMCs with Trizol reagent. Naive CD45RAhigh/CD27high T cell percentages were measured by flow cytometry on a PBMC aliquot from every donor. Library generation was performed with 5' RACE. Sequencing was carried out with an Illumina HiSeq 2500. The second PCR ran for about 6 to 11 cycles and used a J-beta primer mix along with a sample-barcoded 5' primer. A unique molecular identifier was introduced onto each TCR beta cDNA molecule by a template-switch 5' adaptor carrying 12 random nucleotides. At least 3 million CDR3-containing paired-end reads were obtained from each sample. All of the RNA was converted into first-strand cDNA using the Mint cDNA synthesis kit, with a TRBC-specific oligonucleotide serving as the primer. All cDNA was treated with uracil-DNA glycosylase and then went through a first 18-cycle PCR with the universal primers M1SS and BC2_uni_R. The paper's processing steps were these. Normalization of each sample was performed by random selection of 1 million high-quality reads, each carrying a distinct molecular identifier. Instead of being binned into consensus sequences, reads that shared molecular identifiers were thrown out. CDR3 identification, clonotype clustering and error correction used MiTCR with a Q25 quality threshold and the strictest error-elimination algorithm. A nonparametric unseen species model with Euler transformation was used to estimate lower-bound total TCR beta diversity. The public sequencing data were trimmed at Q25 with fastp and processed into clonotypes with MiXCR by TCRdb, which kept only in-frame beta chains. Identical CDR3 proteins give one entry, which carries the most common genes and DNA. Here the V and J calls rest on TCRdb's processing, not on the authors' analysis. The sample table contains just under 900,000 distinct CDR3 sequences; only one count was recorded for around 30% of them. The ten top clones hold around 16% of the sample.

In its sample, this clonotype was seen many times. Its antigen is still unknown. Base qualities were left out, and no much larger clone turns up one base away. V sheds 3 bases and J sheds 4 bases, leaving 10 bases between their ends. From the cysteine up to the phenylalanine, the CDR3 has a length of 15 residues. The CDR3 DNA has 45 bases and is translated from base 1. The germline V gene gives CDR1 as SGHAT and CDR2 as FQNNGV. The V gene is TRBV11-2 and the J gene is TRBJ1-6, with the D segment identity uncertain. Material for sequencing was blood. This TCR came from a woman at least 80 years old in good health. The bases are TGTGCCAGCAGCTTGTATGGAGGATATAATTCACCCCTCCACTTT. This codes for CASSLYGGYNSPLHF.